This TCR beta chain originates from a study of siplizumab effects on memory and regulatory T cells. General observations from the study: Among sequences traceable to unstimulated CD4+ memory cells, alloreactive ones were significantly reduced by siplizumab. With siplizumab, Treg-derived clones averaged approximately 72% of mappable alloreactive CD4+ clones, versus roughly 27% in controls.

CDR3 size: 15 residues. The V end lost 4 bases, the J end lost 1 base, and 14 bases lay between the germline ends. Germline V gene lookup returns CDR1 SGDLS and CDR2 YYNGEE. Turning to this clone: Its antigen is still unknown.

This table comes from immunoSEQ multiplex PCR, and its TCRdb copy is limited to in-frame clones, with some not included. The sample gives 57,000 or so clones, 93% of which show up once; about two fifths is in the top ten. J is TRBJ1-1 and V is TRBV9, with D uncertain. This receptor was obtained from a human donor in good health. What was sequenced was CD8+ T cells sorted from blood. CDR3 sequence reads: CASSTYTGRNTEAFF. The DNA for the CDR3 is TGTGCCAGCAGCACCTATACCGGGAGGAACACTGAAGCTTTCTTT.